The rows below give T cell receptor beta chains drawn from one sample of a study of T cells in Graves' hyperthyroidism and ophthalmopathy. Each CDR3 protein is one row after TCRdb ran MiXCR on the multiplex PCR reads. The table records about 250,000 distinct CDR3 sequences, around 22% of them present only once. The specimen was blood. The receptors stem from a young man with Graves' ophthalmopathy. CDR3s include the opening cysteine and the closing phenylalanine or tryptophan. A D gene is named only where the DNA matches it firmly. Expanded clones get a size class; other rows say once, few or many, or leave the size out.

CASRSTSGRPGELFF,TGTGCCAGCAGATCAACTAGCGGGAGGCCCGGGGAGCTGTTTTTT,.,TRBD2,TRBJ2-2,TRBV5-6
CASSRPRDRGYEQYF,TGTGCCAGCAGCCGCCCCCGGGACAGAGGTTACGAGCAGTACTTC,many,TRBD1,TRBJ2-7,TRBV11-2
CASSGAGRPLNTGELFF,TGTGCCAGCAGTGGGGCAGGCAGGCCCCTGAACACCGGGGAGCTGTTTTTT,few,.,TRBJ2-2,TRBV6-1
CASSRDRGPGSYNEQFF,TGTGCCAGCTCCCGGGACAGGGGGCCAGGCTCCTACAATGAGCAGTTCTTC,.,TRBD1,TRBJ2-1,TRBV18
CASKVGLGYNEQFF,TGTGCCAGCAAAGTGGGTCTAGGGTACAATGAGCAGTTCTTC,few,.,TRBJ2-1,TRBV6-1
CASSDSGSLYEQYF,TGTGCCAGCAGTGACAGCGGGAGCCTTTACGAGCAGTACTTC,many,TRBD2,TRBJ2-7,TRBV28
CASNPWQAVPNEQFF,TGTGCCAGCAACCCATGGCAGGCCGTACCAAATGAGCAGTTCTTC,.,.,TRBJ2-1,TRBV27
CATSRGFSGRRGTEAFF,TGTGCCACCAGCAGAGGCTTTTCAGGTCGGAGGGGCACTGAAGCTTTCTTT,many,.,TRBJ1-1,TRBV15
CASSAGYYQETQYF,TGTGCCAGCAGTGCAGGGTACTACCAAGAGACCCAGTACTTC,few,.,TRBJ2-5,TRBV28
CASSQVIPRGRTEAFF,TGCGCCAGCAGCCAAGTGATCCCCAGGGGTCGCACTGAAGCTTTCTTT,once,.,TRBJ1-1,TRBV4-1
CASSTSGTGGDTEAFF,TGTGCCAGCAGCACTTCGGGGACAGGAGGGGACACTGAAGCTTTCTTT,few,TRBD1,TRBJ1-1,TRBV5-6
CASSQAGANVLTF,TGTGCCAGCAGCCAAGCTGGGGCCAACGTCCTGACTTTC,.,.,TRBJ2-6,TRBV3-1
CASSFGGTSEAFF,TGTGCCAGCAGCTTTGGGGGTACTTCTGAAGCTTTCTTT,.,.,TRBJ1-1,TRBV11-2
CAIRQALSGNTIYF,TGTGCCATCCGACAGGCGCTCTCTGGAAACACCATATATTTT,few,.,TRBJ1-3,TRBV10-3
CSASLRGYEQFF,TGCAGTGCTAGTTTACGGGGGTACGAGCAGTTCTTC,.,.,TRBJ2-1,TRBV20-1
CASSLALAGGDSYEQYF,TGCGCCAGCAGCTTGGCTCTAGCGGGAGGAGACTCCTACGAGCAGTACTTC,few,TRBD2,TRBJ2-7,TRBV5-1
CASSVRHETYGYTF,TGTGCCAGCAGTGTAAGACACGAAACCTATGGCTACACCTTC,many,.,TRBJ1-2,TRBV6-1
CASSLTPSTTSREQFF,TGTGCCAGCAGTTTAACCCCCTCTACCACTAGCCGGGAGCAGTTCTTC,.,.,TRBJ2-1,TRBV28
CASSWEPQADRKETQYF,TGTGCCAGCAGCTGGGAACCCCAGGCGGACAGAAAGGAGACCCAGTACTTC,.,.,TRBJ2-5,TRBV28
CASSLAGVNTGELFF,TGCGCCAGCAGCTTGGCAGGTGTGAACACCGGGGAGCTGTTTTTT,many,.,TRBJ2-2,TRBV5-1
CASSFGQNYGYTF,TGTGCCAGCAGTTTTGGGCAGAACTATGGCTACACCTTC,many,.,TRBJ1-2,TRBV28
CASSLGQLNEKLFF,TGTGCCAGCAGCTTGGGACAGCTAAATGAAAAACTGTTTTTT,.,TRBD1,TRBJ1-4,TRBV7-8
CSAQQPGLAKNEQFF,TGCAGTGCGCAACAGCCGGGACTAGCGAAAAATGAGCAGTTCTTC,.,TRBD2,TRBJ2-1,TRBV20-1
CASTRLWVEGAEAFF,TGTGCCAGCACTCGGCTTTGGGTCGAAGGCGCTGAAGCTTTCTTT,many,.,TRBJ1-1,TRBV12-3/TRBV12-4
CATSEPHRGPSTDTQYF,TGTGCCACCAGTGAACCCCACAGGGGGCCTAGCACAGATACGCAGTATTTT,few,TRBD1,TRBJ2-3,TRBV24-1
CATAIRVEEGYTF,TGTGCCACCGCGATTAGGGTGGAAGAGGGCTACACCTTC,.,.,TRBJ1-2,TRBV28
CASTRRGSGANVLTF,TGTGCCAGCACCCGACGGGGCTCTGGGGCCAACGTCCTGACTTTC,few,.,TRBJ2-6,TRBV27
CASSLMPVDRDGNTEAFF,TGTGCCAGCAGCTTAATGCCCGTAGACAGGGACGGGAACACTGAAGCTTTCTTT,.,TRBD1,TRBJ1-1,TRBV7-3
CASSIPNGRAYSNQPQHF,TGTGCCAGTAGTATCCCGAATGGCAGGGCTTATAGCAATCAGCCCCAGCATTTT,.,.,TRBJ1-5,TRBV19
CASSGTGEGYEQYF,TGTGCCAGCAGCGGGACAGGAGAGGGCTACGAGCAGTACTTC,few,TRBD1,TRBJ2-7,TRBV9